This T cell receptor beta chain was sequenced during a study of T-cell reconstitution after alpha-beta-depleted transplantation in children (dated by TCRdb to 2016 to 2018). With respect to the entire study: T-cell immune reconstitution after TCRalphabeta/CD19-depleted allogeneic hematopoietic cell transplantation in children was quantitatively tracked in the study by means of TCR repertoire profiling.

This clonotype appeared a few times. This clone's antigen is unknown. No base quality information exists; no much larger clone differs at one position. Library preparation used PCR. Reads for this sample came from an Illumina HiSeq 2500. TCR libraries were prepared with molecular barcoding, using unique molecular identifiers to normalize TCRbeta repertoire quantification. The public sequencing data were trimmed at Q25 with fastp and processed into clonotypes with MiXCR by TCRdb, which kept only in-frame beta chains. CDR3 protein duplicates are merged, each entry listing the most common genes and DNA. The sample table shows some 490,000 distinct CDR3 sequences, and under 15% are seen once. Of the sample, over 5.5% falls within the top ten clones. CDR1 and CDR2 were assigned from the germline V gene as SGHTA and FQGNSA. V trim: 4 bases; J trim: 6 bases; unmatched bases: 12. The CDR3, cysteine through phenylalanine, is 16 amino acids long. The retained sequence is limited to the CDR3, 48 bases, with the frame set at the first base.

The rearrangement joined TRBV7-2 to TRBJ2-1; 7 of the junction bases match TRBD2. Source: PBMCs from the stem cell graft donor, taken from the stem cell graft. This TCR was recovered from a human donor who donated a stem cell graft to a child with combined immunodeficiency. The CDR3 protein is CASSSIAGRTFNEQFF. The DNA sequence reads TGTGCCAGCAGCTCCATAGCGGGCCGAACGTTCAATGAGCAGTTCTTC.